Below, 25 T cell receptor beta chains from the same sample are listed, as sequenced in a study of cytomegalovirus exposure and HLA in healthy donors. The PCR used 60 Vbeta and 13 Jbeta primers. Sequencing was performed with immunoSEQ multiplex PCR; in TCRdb, only in-frame clones are kept and a portion is missing. The sample shows 90,000 to 120,000 clones, roughly three quarters of them seen only once. Sequenced material: PBMCs. These receptors all stem from a woman aged 40 to 50 in good health and CMV-seronegative.

The V call is TRBV19, the J call TRBJ1-1; 9 nucleotides line up with TRBD1. After removal of 9 bases from V and 3 bases from J, the junction contained 17 bases not matched to a gene. CDR3 size: 17 residues. Per germline, CDR1 LNHDA and CDR2 SQIVND (reference sequence). The CDR3 sequence: CASYRGLPPSKDTEAFF. For the CDR3, the DNA is TGTGCCAGCTACAGGGGGCTCCCTCCTTCCAAGGACACTGAAGCTTTCTTT.

The chain uses TRBV29-1 and TRBJ1-4; a possible D gene is TRBD1 (5 bases). Trimming shortened V by 4 bases and J by 5 bases, and 8 bases separated the two germline ends. Per germline, CDR1 SQVTM and CDR2 ANQGSEA. This CDR3 has 12 amino acids. The CDR3 nucleotides read TGCAGCGTTGGGGCAGGGAATGAAAAACTGTTTTTT. Translating gives CSVGAGNEKLFF.

Only one count was recorded for this clone. The V and J genes are TRBV7-2 and TRBJ2-7, with 10 bases identical to TRBD2. V shed 4 bases and J 4 bases; nucleotides not matched to a gene: 7. The CDR3 contains 15 residues. Per the germline V gene, CDR1 is SGHTA and CDR2 is FQGNSA. Written as DNA, the CDR3 is TGTGCCAGCAGCTCCCCGGGACTAGCGATTTACGAGCAGTACTTC. It is translated as CASSSPGLAIYEQYF.

V and J are TRBV4-1 and TRBJ2-7, with 8 positions matching TRBD1. Trimming at V came to 4 bases and at J to 4 bases, leaving 6 bases not matched to a gene. The germline V gene has CDR1 MGHRA and CDR2 YSYEKL. The CDR3 runs to 14 residues. The CDR3 DNA is TGCGCCAGCAGCCGAGGACAGGGTGTTTACGAGCAGTACTTC. Translating it yields CASSRGQGVYEQYF.

The chain joins TRBV4-3 to TRBJ2-3; TRBD2 matches 10 bases. The V segment lost 4 bases and the J segment 0 bases; nucleotides outside the gene matches: 4. Germline loops: CDR1 LGHNA, CDR2 YSLEER. There are 16 residues in the CDR3. CDR3 loop: CASSPGLAVSTDTQYF. In nucleotides, the CDR3 is TGCGCCAGCAGCCCCGGACTAGCGGTGAGCACAGATACGCAGTATTTT.

The chain has TRBV28 and TRBJ1-4, with D perhaps matching TRBD1 (5 bases). CDR3 length equals 14 residues. Trimming took off 3 bases at V and 8 bases at J, with 13 bases between the two ends. Germline CDR1 MDHEN, CDR2 SYDVKM. The chain's CDR3 is CASSLEGIREKLFF. In DNA form, the CDR3 reads TGTGCCAGCAGTTTGGAGGGGATTCGGGAAAAACTGTTTTTT. Full variable domain (missing parts from reference TRBV28 and TRBJ1-4): DVKVTQSSRYLVKRTGEKVFLECVQDMDHENMFWYRQDPGLGLRLIYFSYDVKMKEKGDIPEGYSVSREKKERFSLILESASTNQTSMYLCASSLEGIREKLFFGSGTQLSVL.

The rearrangement uses TRBV7-2 and TRBJ2-1, with 11 bases identical to TRBD2. Unmatched junction bases numbered 8, after V lost 4 bases and J lost 15 bases. The CDR3 sequence is 13 residues long. Germline V CDR1 and CDR2: SGHTA, FQGNSA. The CDR3 sequence: CASSSETSGRWFF. CDR3 in DNA: TGTGCCAGCAGCTCCGAAACTAGCGGGAGATGGTTCTTC. The full variable domain, completed using reference TRBV7-2 and TRBJ2-1, is GAGVSQSPSNKVTEKGKDVELRCDPISGHTALYWYRQSLGQGLEFLIYFQGNSAPDKSGLPSDRFSAERTGGSVSTLTIQRTQQEDSAVYLCASSSETSGRWFFGPGTRLTVL.

The V gene is TRBV28, the J gene TRBJ2-7; perhaps TRBD1 as D (6 bases). V dropped 4 bases and J dropped 1 base, with 8 bases sitting between them. CDR3 size: 13 residues. Germline V gene sequence: CDR1 MDHEN, CDR2 SYDVKM. CDR3 in amino acids: CASSSGQSYEQYF. The CDR3 bases are TGTGCCAGCAGTTCTGGACAGTCCTACGAGCAGTACTTC.

J is TRBJ2-2 and V is TRBV28; D possibly corresponds to TRBD2 (5 bases). Germline CDR1 is MDHEN and CDR2 is SYDVKM. Deletions cut 6 bases from V and 6 bases from J, with 8 bases between. This CDR3 is built from 12 residues. The CDR3 DNA reads as TGTGCCAGCAGGCGAGCGGCCGGGGAGCTGTTTTTT. This codes for CASRRAAGELFF.

The chain is built from TRBV4-1 and TRBJ1-3; D is uncertain. V lost 4 bases and J 2 bases, leaving 9 bases between the germline ends. The CDR3 contains 14 residues. The germline V gene has CDR1 MGHRA and CDR2 YSYEKL. The CDR3, as DNA: TGCGCCAGCAGCCGTCCCGGGGCTGGAAACACCATATATTTT. This translates into CASSRPGAGNTIYF.

V and J are TRBV15 and TRBJ1-1; TRBD1 is a possible D gene (6 bases). Trimming pared 2 bases from V and 7 bases from J, leaving 8 bases between. This CDR3 region has 12 residues. The germline V gene encodes CDR1 LNHNV and CDR2 YYDKDF (reference sequence). The CDR3 DNA follows: TGTGCCACCAGCAGACAGGGGATTGAAGCTTTCTTT. Translation: CATSRQGIEAFF.

The rearrangement uses TRBV11-2 and TRBJ1-2; D is perhaps TRBD1 (6 bases). The CDR3 loop spans 15 amino acids. V was shortened by 3 bases and J by 1 base, with 12 bases between the two germline ends. Per the germline V gene, CDR1 is SGHAT and CDR2 is FQNNGV. The DNA for the CDR3 is TGTGCCAGCAGCTTCGGGGGGACACTTAACTATGGCTACACCTTC. It specifies CASSFGGTLNYGYTF. The entire variable domain, with the rest obtained from reference TRBV11-2 and TRBJ1-2, is as follows: EAGVAQSPRYKIIEKRQSVAFWCNPISGHATLYWYQQILGQGPKLLIQFQNNGVVDDSQLPKDRFSAERLKGVDSTLKIQPAKLEDSAVYLCASSFGGTLNYGYTFGSGTRLTVV.

This sequence joins TRBV27 and TRBJ2-1, with 9 bases matching TRBD2. Germline-derived CDR1 and CDR2 are MNHEY and SMNVEV (reference sequence). This CDR3 region has 16 residues. V was clipped by 3 bases and J by 9 bases; unmatched bases: 12. In DNA, the CDR3 is TGTGCCAGCAGTTTCATCACGGTAGCGGGAGAGGGTGAGCAGTTCTTC. Its translation is CASSFITVAGEGEQFF.

This clone was seen just once. V gene TRBV4-3 combines with J gene TRBJ1-5; weak D call: TRBD1 (5 bases). The CDR3 consists of 16 residues. The V end was cut by 2 bases, the J end by 2 bases, with 13 bases between. Germline CDR1 LGHNA, CDR2 YSLEER. The CDR3 sequence is CASSQRDSRGNQPQHF. In DNA form, the CDR3 reads TGCGCCAGCAGCCAAAGGGACTCAAGAGGCAATCAGCCCCAGCATTTT.

The CDR3 here is CASDSGSSYNEQFF. The CDR3 nucleotides are TGTGCCAGTGATTCGGGGAGCTCCTACAATGAGCAGTTCTTC. The chain is built from TRBV11-2 and TRBJ2-1; a weak D match, TRBD2 (5 bases). Trimming pared 9 bases from V and 0 bases from J, leaving 12 bases between. This CDR3 region has 14 residues. Germline lookup yields CDR1 SGHAT and CDR2 FQNNGV.

This chain links TRBV29-1 with TRBJ2-1, with 8 bases lining up with TRBD2. The V gene's germline CDR1 is SQVTM and CDR2 ANQGSEA. The CDR3 totals 15 residues. The V segment lost 3 bases and the J segment 6 bases; nucleotides outside the gene matches: 10. The chain's CDR3 is CSVEAGLVKGNEQFF. DNA of the CDR3: TGCAGCGTTGAGGCGGGACTAGTAAAAGGCAATGAGCAGTTCTTC.

CDR3 DNA: TGTGCCACCAGGGGGACACCTTCCTACGAGCAGTACTTC. It is translated as CATRGTPSYEQYF. The chain recombines TRBV28 with TRBJ2-7, with 7 bases that match TRBD1. The V gene's germline CDR1 is MDHEN and CDR2 SYDVKM. The length of the CDR3 is 13 residues. V lost 10 bases, J lost 1 base, and 7 bases stayed unmatched.

This chain joins TRBV7-9 and TRBJ1-5, with D possibly being TRBD1 (6 bases). Germline lookup yields CDR1 SEHNR and CDR2 FQNEAQ (reference sequence). The CDR3 spans 16 residues. Trimming shortened V by 4 bases and J by 0 bases, and 13 bases separated the two germline ends. CDR3 loop: CASSSSRGNSNQPQHF. The CDR3 coding sequence is TGTGCCAGCAGCTCTTCCAGGGGAAATAGCAATCAGCCCCAGCATTTT.

The rearrangement uses TRBV5-4 and TRBJ2-7; possible D gene TRBD2, 7 bases. The CDR3 consists of 13 residues. Trimming took off 8 bases at V and 3 bases at J, with 15 bases between the two ends. From germline, CDR1 is SGHNT and CDR2 YYREEE (reference sequence). CDR3 in amino acids: CASAGAGDYEQYF. The CDR3 nucleotides read TGTGCCAGTGCGGGGGCGGGAGACTACGAGCAGTACTTC.

The J gene is TRBJ2-3, the V gene TRBV6-6, with TRBD2 matching over 7 bases. Unmatched junction bases numbered 6, after V lost 6 bases and J lost 3 bases. Germline V gene data show CDR1 as MNHNY and CDR2 as SVGAGI (reference sequence). The CDR3 length is 14 residues. CDR3 in amino acids: CASRESGKTDTQYF. The CDR3 nucleotides read TGTGCCAGCAGGGAGAGCGGGAAAACAGATACGCAGTATTTT.

The chain has TRBV5-6 and TRBJ2-1, with D uncertain. The ends were cut back, 4 bases at V and 12 bases at J, with 8 bases in the middle. Germline assignment: CDR1 SGHDT and CDR2 YYEEEE. The CDR3 consists of 10 residues. The CDR3 DNA reads TGTGCCAGCAGCCCTCGGAGGCAGTTCTTC. This codes for CASSPRRQFF.

Comments on this clone: Sequence at one end of the junction differs from germline and may be a read error. The chain carries TRBV6-5 and TRBJ2-7; 10 bases map to TRBD1. Germline V CDR1 and CDR2: MNHEY, SVGAGI. This CDR3 is built from 15 residues. The CDR3 loop reads CASSYSKRRQGAESF. The CDR3 DNA reads TGTGCCAGCAGTTACTCAAAGCGGAGACAGGGGGCGGAGTCCTTC.

This chain connects TRBV7-8 to TRBJ1-5, with D tentatively TRBD1 (6 bases). Germline CDR1 SGHVS, CDR2 FQNEAQ. The CDR3 extends over 14 amino acids. The ends were cut back, 5 bases at V and 1 base at J, with 9 bases in the middle. CDR3 region: CASSLTGSNQPQHF. CDR3 DNA sequence: TGTGCCAGCAGCCTTACAGGGAGCAATCAGCCCCAGCATTTT.

The chain links TRBV7-9 to TRBJ1-2, with 7 bases that match TRBD1. The CDR3 extends over 15 amino acids. V trimming: 1 base; J trimming: 4 bases; junction bases outside the gene matches: 6. CDR1 SEHNR and CDR2 FQNEAQ come from the germline V gene (reference sequence). The CDR3 DNA reads as TGTGCCAGCAGCTTAGGAGGGGCAGGGGGCTATGGCTACACCTTC. Translating it yields CASSLGGAGGYGYTF.

The chain uses TRBV15 and TRBJ1-1; D not certain. V shed 1 base and J shed 3 bases, with 12 bases lying between them. CDR1 and CDR2 (germline): LNHNV, YYDKDF (reference sequence). This CDR3 contains 15 residues. DNA for the CDR3: TGTGCCACCAGCAGAGCGGGGAATATATACACTGAAGCTTTCTTT. Its protein is CATSRAGNIYTEAFF.